The T cell receptor beta chain described here comes from a study of naive and memory T cell subsets. Study-wide results and limits: Possibly reflecting memory cells re-expressing CD45RA, a few larger clonotypes occurred in naive repertoires, especially CD8. From naive to CM, EM and EMRA, diversity decreased and Gini increased.

Both TRBC1 and TRBC2 were covered by a beta constant-region primer of two equimolar oligonucleotides. The ligated cDNA underwent four PCR rounds using SP2 and nested alpha and beta constant-region primers. The cDNA 3' end received a ligated single-stranded oligonucleotide carrying the SP2 primer and a 12-nucleotide UMI. TCRdb passed the UMI-ligation and nested PCR reads through MiXCR, listing each CDR3 protein once. In the table there are about 140,000 distinct CDR3 sequences, approximately 20% of which are singletons. This clonotype was detected a few times. The antigen remains unidentified. CMV status came from CD4+ T cell IFNgamma after overnight CMV lysate stimulation of fresh PBMCs. Four subsets defined by CD45RA and CD27 were sorted after CD3, CD4, CD8 and live/dead staining. This CDR3 is built from 16 residues. The V and J ends lost 0 bases and 0 bases respectively, with 11 bases between them. Germline V gene data show CDR1 as LGHNA and CDR2 as YSLEER.

The TCR sequence derives from a human donor in good health. This rearrangement joins TRBV4-3 to TRBJ2-5; D unresolved. The material sequenced was naive CD8+ T cells from blood. In DNA, the CDR3 is TGCGCCAGCAGCCAAGATCGGTGGGCTTACCAAGAGACCCAGTACTTC. As protein: CASSQDRWAYQETQYF.